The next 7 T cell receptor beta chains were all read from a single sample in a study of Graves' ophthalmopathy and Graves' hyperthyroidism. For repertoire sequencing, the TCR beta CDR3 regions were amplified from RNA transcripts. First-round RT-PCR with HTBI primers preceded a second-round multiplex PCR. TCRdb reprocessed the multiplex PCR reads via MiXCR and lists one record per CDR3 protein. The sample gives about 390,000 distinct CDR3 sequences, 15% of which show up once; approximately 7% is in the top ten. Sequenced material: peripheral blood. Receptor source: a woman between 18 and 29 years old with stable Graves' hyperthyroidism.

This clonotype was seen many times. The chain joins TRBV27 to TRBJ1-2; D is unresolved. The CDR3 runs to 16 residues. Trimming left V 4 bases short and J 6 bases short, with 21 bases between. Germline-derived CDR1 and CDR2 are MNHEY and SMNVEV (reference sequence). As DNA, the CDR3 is TGTGCCAGCAGTTCCCGAGAGGGAATTCAGATCGATGGCTACACCTTC. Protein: CASSSREGIQIDGYTF.

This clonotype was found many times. The CDR3, as DNA: TGTGCCAGCAGCTTTACAGACTACGAGCAGTACTTC. Encoded protein: CASSFTDYEQYF. The chain links TRBV11-2 to TRBJ2-7; D remains ambiguous. The germline V and J ends were trimmed by 3 bases and 3 bases, with 6 bases remaining between them. The germline V gene encodes CDR1 SGHAT and CDR2 FQNNGV. The CDR3 spans 12 residues.

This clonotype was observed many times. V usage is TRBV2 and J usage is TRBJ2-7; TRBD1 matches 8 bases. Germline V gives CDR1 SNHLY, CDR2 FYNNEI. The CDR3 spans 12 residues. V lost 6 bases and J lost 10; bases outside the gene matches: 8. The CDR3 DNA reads TGTGCCAGCAGGGGGGGACAGGCGTTCCAGTACTTC. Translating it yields CASRGGQAFQYF.

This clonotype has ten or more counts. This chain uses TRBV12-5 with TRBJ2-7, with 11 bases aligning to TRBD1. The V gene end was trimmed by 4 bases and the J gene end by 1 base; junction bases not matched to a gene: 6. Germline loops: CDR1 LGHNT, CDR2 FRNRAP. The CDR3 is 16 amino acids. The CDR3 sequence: CASGSGTGGGSYEQYF. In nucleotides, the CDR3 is TGTGCTAGTGGTTCCGGGACAGGGGGGGGATCCTACGAGCAGTACTTC.

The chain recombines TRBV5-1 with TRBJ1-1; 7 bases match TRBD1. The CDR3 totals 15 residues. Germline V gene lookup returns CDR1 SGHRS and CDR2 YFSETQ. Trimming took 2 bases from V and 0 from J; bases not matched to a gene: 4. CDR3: CASSFRGSMNTEAFF. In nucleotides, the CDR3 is TGCGCCAGCAGCTTCAGGGGGAGCATGAACACTGAAGCTTTCTTT.

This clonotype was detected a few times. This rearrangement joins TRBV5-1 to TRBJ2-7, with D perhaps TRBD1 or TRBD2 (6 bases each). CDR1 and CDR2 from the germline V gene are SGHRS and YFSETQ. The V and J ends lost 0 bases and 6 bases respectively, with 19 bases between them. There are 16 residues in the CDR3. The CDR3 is CASSLATVTGRGEQYF. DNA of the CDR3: TGCGCCAGCAGCTTGGCCACGGTTACAGGGCGGGGCGAGCAGTACTTC.

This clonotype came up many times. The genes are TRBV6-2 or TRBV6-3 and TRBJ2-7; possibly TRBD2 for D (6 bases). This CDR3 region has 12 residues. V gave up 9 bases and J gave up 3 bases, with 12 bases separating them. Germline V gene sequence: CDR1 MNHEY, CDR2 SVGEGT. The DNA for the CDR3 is TGTGCCAGTGCGGGGCTTTACTACGAGCAGTACTTC. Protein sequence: CASAGLYYEQYF.